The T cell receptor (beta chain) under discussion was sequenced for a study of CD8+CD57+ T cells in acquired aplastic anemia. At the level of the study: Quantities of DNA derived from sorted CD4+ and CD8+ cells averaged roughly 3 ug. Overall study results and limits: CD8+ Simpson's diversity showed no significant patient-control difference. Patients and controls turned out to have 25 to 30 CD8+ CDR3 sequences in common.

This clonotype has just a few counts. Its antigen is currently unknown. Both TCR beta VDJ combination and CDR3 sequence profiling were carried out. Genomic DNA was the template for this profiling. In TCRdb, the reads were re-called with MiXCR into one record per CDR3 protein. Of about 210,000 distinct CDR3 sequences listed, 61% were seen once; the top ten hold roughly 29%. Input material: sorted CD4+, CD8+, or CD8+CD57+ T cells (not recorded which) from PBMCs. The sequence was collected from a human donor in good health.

CDR3 sequence (DNA): TGTGCCAGCAGTGAACCCACATCCTCCACTGAAGCTTTCTTT. Amino acids: CASSEPTSSTEAFF. The chain uses TRBV25-1 and TRBJ1-1; D unresolved. The germline gives CDR1 MGHDK, CDR2 SYGVNS. The CDR3 runs 14 residues. The V gene lost 2 bases and the J gene lost 4 bases, with 11 bases spanning the gap.